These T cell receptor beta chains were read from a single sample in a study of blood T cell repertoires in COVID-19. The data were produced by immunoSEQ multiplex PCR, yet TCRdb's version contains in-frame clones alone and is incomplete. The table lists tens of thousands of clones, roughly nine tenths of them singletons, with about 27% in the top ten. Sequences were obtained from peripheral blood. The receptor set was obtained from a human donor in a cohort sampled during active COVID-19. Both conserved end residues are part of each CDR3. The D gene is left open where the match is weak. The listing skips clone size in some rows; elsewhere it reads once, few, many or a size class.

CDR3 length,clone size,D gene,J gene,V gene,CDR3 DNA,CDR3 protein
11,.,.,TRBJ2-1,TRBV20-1,TGCAGTGCTAGAGATAACAATGAGCAGTTCTTC,CSARDNNEQFF
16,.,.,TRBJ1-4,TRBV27,TGTGCCAGCAGTTTATCGAGTCAGGGATGGGCTGAAAAACTGTTTTTT,CASSLSSQGWAEKLFF
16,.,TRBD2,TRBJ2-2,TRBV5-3,TGTGCCAGAAGCTTGGTCCTAGCGGGAACTACCGGGGAGCTGTTTTTT,CARSLVLAGTTGELFF
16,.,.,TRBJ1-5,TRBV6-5,TGTGCCAGCAGTTCGGTCGGGGTCAGTGGAAATCAGCCCCAGCATTTT,CASSSVGVSGNQPQHF
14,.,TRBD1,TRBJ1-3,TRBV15,TGTGCCACCAGCAGAGGTGGGACAGGGGTGGCCGGGCATTTT,CATSRGGTGVAGHF
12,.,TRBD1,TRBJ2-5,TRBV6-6,TGTGCCACCGCGACAGGGCAAGAGACCCAGTACTTC,CATATGQETQYF
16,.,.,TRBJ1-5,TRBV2,TGTGCCAGCAGTGACATTCGCAGGGAAATCAATCAGCCCCAGCATTTT,CASSDIRREINQPQHF
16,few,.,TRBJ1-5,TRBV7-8,TGTGCCAGCAGCCGGCCCCCAGGGATAAGCAATCAGCCCCAGCATTTT,CASSRPPGISNQPQHF
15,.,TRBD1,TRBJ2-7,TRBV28,TGTGCCAGCAGTCTGACCGGGACAGGGAACTACGAGCAGTACTTC,CASSLTGTGNYEQYF
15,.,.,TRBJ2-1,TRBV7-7,TGTGCCAGCAGCTCCCAGGCGGCAGGGTACAATGAGCAGTTCTTC,CASSSQAAGYNEQFF
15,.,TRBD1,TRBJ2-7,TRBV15,TGTGCCACCAGCAGGGACAGGGGAGGGGCCTACGAGCAGTACTTC,CATSRDRGGAYEQYF
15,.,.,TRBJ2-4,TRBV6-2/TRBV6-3,TGTGCCAGCAGTTACACCACAGGGTGGGAAAACATTCAGTACTTC,CASSYTTGWENIQYF
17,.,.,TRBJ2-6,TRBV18,TGTGCCAGCTCACCACTTGAGGGCGGCTCTGGGGCCAACGTCCTGACTTTC,CASSPLEGGSGANVLTF
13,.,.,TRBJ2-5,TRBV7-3,TGTGCCAGCAGCAAAGGGGGCCAAGAGACCCAGTACTTC,CASSKGGQETQYF